The 9 T cell receptor beta chains in this list originate from one sample, sequenced in a study of blood T cell repertoires in COVID-19. Profiled with immunoSEQ multiplex PCR; TCRdb holds only in-frame clones, not every one. Of 250,000 to 300,000 clones listed, 75% to 90% are singletons. The sample was peripheral blood. The receptors were gathered from a woman in her seventies with COVID-19, enrolled during active disease.

With regard to this clone: One end of the junction is discordant with germline, which a read error may explain. This chain links TRBV7-9 with TRBJ2-7, with 12 bases matching TRBD2. Per the germline V gene, CDR1 is SEHNR and CDR2 is FQNEAQ (reference sequence). The CDR3 spans 14 residues. The CDR3: CASSLAGGSYEQYF. The DNA of the CDR3 is TGTGCCAGCAGCCTAGCGGGGGGGAGCTACGAGCAGTACTTC.

V and J are TRBV6-2 or TRBV6-3 and TRBJ1-6, with D tentatively TRBD1 (6 bases). V lost 2 bases to trimming and J lost 9 bases, with 14 bases between them. This CDR3 contains 15 residues. In germline, CDR1 is MNHEY, CDR2 SVGEGT. The CDR3 coding sequence is TGTGCCAGCAGTTACGGCTCCTTCAGGGGTTCACCCCTCCACTTT. Its protein is CASSYGSFRGSPLHF.

This chain uses TRBV6-4 with TRBJ1-2; 8 nucleotides align to TRBD1. The CDR3 runs 16 residues. The V gene's germline CDR1 is MRHNA and CDR2 SNTAGT. V trimming: 10 bases; J trimming: 1 base; junction bases outside the gene matches: 14. In DNA form, the CDR3 reads TGTGCCACCGACCCAAGATGGACAGGGCTTAACTATGGCTACACCTTC. This gives the protein CATDPRWTGLNYGYTF.

V gene TRBV7-9 combines with J gene TRBJ2-7; 7 nucleotides agree with TRBD1. The CDR3 extends over 17 amino acids. The V and J ends lost 2 bases and 1 base, in that order; junction bases with no gene match: 11. Germline CDR1 SEHNR, CDR2 FQNEAQ (reference sequence). The CDR3 spells CASSLWSGQKISYEQYF. The CDR3 coding sequence is TGTGCCAGCAGCTTATGGTCGGGACAGAAGATTTCCTACGAGCAGTACTTC. The full variable domain, its missing parts supplied by reference TRBV7-9 and TRBJ2-7, is DTGVSQNPRHKITKRGQNVTFRCDPISEHNRLYWYRQTLGQGPEFLTYFQNEAQLEKSRLLSDRFSAERPKGSFSTLEIQRTEQGDSAMYLCASSLWSGQKISYEQYFGPGTRLTVT.

The chain carries TRBV15 and TRBJ2-3; TRBD2 matches at 8 bases. With 3 bases clipped from V and 0 bases from J, the junction kept 2 bases outside the gene matches. The CDR3 covers 15 residues. The germline gives CDR1 LNHNV, CDR2 YYDKDF (reference sequence). The CDR3 loop reads CATSSRGGSTDTQYF. The CDR3 bases are TGTGCCACCAGCAGCCGGGGGGGGAGCACAGATACGCAGTATTTT. Based on the CDR3 plus reference TRBV15 and TRBJ2-3, the full variable domain is DAMVIQNPRYQVTQFGKPVTLSCSQTLNHNVMYWYQQKSSQAPKLLFHYYDKDFNNEADTPDNFQSRRPNTSFCFLDIRSPGLGDTAMYLCATSSRGGSTDTQYFGPGTRLTVL.

The chain has TRBV3-1 (or the pseudogene TRBV3-2) and TRBJ1-1, with 8 bases that match TRBD1. Looked up from germline, CDR1 is LGHDT and CDR2 is YNNKEL (reference sequence). The ends lost 6 bases at V and 1 base at J; junction bases unmatched: 7. This CDR3 has 15 amino acids. Here the CDR3 DNA reads TGTGCCAGCAGACACCAGGGACAGGCGAACACTGAAGCTTTCTTT. Its translation: CASRHQGQANTEAFF.

The DNA for the CDR3 is TGTGCCAGCAGCCCTTACAGGGTGGGTCAGCCCCAGCATTTT. This translates into CASSPYRVGQPQHF. This sequence joins TRBV3-1 (or the pseudogene TRBV3-2) and TRBJ1-5; D is possibly TRBD1 (6 bases). V lost 4 bases to trimming and J lost 6 bases, with 13 bases between them. The CDR3 has 14 residues. In germline, CDR1 is LGHDT, CDR2 YNNKEL (reference sequence).

The V gene is TRBV11-2, the J gene TRBJ1-4; TRBD1 matches 10 bases. This CDR3 region has 18 residues. Germline CDR1 SGHAT, CDR2 FQNNGV. Losses at the gene ends were 3 bases for V and 0 bases for J; bases not matched to a gene: 7. The CDR3 bases are TGTGCCAGCAGCTTCACCCGCGGGACAGGGGCAACTAATGAAAAACTGTTTTTT. The encoded protein is CASSFTRGTGATNEKLFF.

The genes are TRBV7-9 and TRBJ1-2; tentative D call: TRBD1 (6 bases). V lost 4 bases, J lost 9 bases, and 12 bases lay in between. Germline CDR1 SEHNR, CDR2 FQNEAQ (reference sequence). The CDR3 sequence is 12 residues long. The CDR3 loop reads CASSSTTGSYTF. DNA of the CDR3: TGTGCCAGCAGCTCAACCACAGGGAGCTACACCTTC.